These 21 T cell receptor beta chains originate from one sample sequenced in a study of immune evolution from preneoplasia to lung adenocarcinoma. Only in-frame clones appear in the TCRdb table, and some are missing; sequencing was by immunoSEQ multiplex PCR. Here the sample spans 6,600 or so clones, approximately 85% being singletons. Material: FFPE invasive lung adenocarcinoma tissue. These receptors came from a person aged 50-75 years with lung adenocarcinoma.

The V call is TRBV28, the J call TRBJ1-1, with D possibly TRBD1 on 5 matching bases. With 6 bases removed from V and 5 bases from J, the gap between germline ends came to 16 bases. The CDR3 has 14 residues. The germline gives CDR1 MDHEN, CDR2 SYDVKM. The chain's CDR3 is CASSPVGGGTEAFF. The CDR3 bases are TGTGCCAGCAGCCCAGTGGGGGGTGGGACTGAAGCTTTCTTT.

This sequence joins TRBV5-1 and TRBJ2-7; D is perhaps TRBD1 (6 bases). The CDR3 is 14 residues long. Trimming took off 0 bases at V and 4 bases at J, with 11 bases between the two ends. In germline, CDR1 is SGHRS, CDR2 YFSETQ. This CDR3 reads CASSLVSGEYEQYF. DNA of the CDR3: TGCGCCAGCAGCTTGGTGTCAGGGGAATACGAGCAGTACTTC.

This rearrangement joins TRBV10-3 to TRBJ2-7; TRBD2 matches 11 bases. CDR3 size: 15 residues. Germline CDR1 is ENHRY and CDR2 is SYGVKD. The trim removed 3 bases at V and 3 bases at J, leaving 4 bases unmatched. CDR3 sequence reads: CAISDGTSGDYEQYF. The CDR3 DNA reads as TGTGCCATCAGTGACGGGACTAGCGGAGACTACGAGCAGTACTTC.

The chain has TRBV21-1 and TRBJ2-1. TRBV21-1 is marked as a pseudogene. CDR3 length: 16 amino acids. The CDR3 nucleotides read TGTGCCAGCAGTTGCGCCGGGACCCTAACCTACAATGAGCAGTTCTTC. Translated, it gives CASSCAGTLTYNEQFF.

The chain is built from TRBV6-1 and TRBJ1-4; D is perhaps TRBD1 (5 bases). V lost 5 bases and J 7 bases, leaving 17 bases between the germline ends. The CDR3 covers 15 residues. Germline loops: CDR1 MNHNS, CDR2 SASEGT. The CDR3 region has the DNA TGTGCCAGCAGTCGGGACGGGGGATCCGGTGAAAAACTGTTTTTT. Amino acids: CASSRDGGSGEKLFF.

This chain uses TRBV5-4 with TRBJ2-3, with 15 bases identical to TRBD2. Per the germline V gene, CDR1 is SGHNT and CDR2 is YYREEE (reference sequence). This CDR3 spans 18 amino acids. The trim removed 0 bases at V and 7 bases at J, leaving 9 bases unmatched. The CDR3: CASSLDWGLAGGEHTQYF. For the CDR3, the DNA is TGTGCCAGCAGCTTGGATTGGGGACTAGCGGGAGGAGAGCATACGCAGTATTTT.

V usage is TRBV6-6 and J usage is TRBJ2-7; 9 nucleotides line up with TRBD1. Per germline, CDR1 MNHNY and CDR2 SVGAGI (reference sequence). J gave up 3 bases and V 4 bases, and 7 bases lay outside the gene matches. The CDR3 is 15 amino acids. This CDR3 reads CASSSRDREIYEQYF. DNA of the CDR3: TGTGCCAGCAGTTCCCGGGACAGGGAAATCTACGAGCAGTACTTC.

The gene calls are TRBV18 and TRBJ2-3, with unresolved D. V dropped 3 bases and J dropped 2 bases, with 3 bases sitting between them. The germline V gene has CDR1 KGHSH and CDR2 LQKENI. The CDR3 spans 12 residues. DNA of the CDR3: TGTGCCAGCTCACCGTACACAGATACGCAGTATTTT. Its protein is CASSPYTDTQYF.

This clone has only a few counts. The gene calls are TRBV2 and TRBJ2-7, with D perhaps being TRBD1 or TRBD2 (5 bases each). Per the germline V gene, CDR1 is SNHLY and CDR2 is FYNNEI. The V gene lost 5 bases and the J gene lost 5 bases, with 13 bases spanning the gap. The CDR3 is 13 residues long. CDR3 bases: TGTGCCAGCAGTCCCATGCTGGGGGACGAGCAGTACTTC. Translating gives CASSPMLGDEQYF.

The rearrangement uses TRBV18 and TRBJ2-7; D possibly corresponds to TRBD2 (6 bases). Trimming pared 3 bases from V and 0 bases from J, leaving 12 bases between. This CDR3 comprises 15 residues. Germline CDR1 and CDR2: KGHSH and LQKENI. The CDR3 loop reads CASSPRASDSYEQYF. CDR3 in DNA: TGTGCCAGCTCACCTCGGGCTAGCGACTCCTACGAGCAGTACTTC.

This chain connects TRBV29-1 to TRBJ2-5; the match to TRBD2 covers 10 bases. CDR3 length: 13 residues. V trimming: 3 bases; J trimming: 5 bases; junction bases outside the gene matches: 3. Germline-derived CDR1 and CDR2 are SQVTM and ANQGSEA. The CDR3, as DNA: TGCAGCGTTGACCAGACTAGCGGGGAGACCCAGTACTTC. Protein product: CSVDQTSGETQYF.

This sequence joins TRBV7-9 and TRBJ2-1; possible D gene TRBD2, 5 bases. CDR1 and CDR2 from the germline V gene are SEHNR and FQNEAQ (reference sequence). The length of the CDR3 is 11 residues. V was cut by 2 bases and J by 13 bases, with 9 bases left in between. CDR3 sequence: CASSLSREQFF. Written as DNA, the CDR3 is TGTGCCAGCAGCTTATCGAGGGAACAGTTCTTC.

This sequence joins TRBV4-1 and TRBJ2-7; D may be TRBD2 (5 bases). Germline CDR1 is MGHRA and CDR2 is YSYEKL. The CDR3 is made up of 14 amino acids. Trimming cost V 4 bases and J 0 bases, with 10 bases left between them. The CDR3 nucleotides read TGCGCCAGCAGCCGAGTTACTAGCTCCTACGAGCAGTACTTC. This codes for CASSRVTSSYEQYF.

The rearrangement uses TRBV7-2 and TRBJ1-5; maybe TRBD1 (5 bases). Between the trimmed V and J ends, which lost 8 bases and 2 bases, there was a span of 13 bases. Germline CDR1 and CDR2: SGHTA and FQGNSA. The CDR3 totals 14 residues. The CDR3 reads CASSWQGGNQPQHF. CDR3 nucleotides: TGTGCCAGCTCCTGGCAGGGAGGCAATCAGCCCCAGCATTTT.

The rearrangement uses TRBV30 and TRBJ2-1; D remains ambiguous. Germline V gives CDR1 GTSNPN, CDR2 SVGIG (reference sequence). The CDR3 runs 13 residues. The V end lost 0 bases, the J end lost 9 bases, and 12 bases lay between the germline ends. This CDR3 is CAWSVKAFGEQFF. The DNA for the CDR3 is TGTGCCTGGAGTGTAAAAGCATTTGGTGAGCAGTTCTTC.

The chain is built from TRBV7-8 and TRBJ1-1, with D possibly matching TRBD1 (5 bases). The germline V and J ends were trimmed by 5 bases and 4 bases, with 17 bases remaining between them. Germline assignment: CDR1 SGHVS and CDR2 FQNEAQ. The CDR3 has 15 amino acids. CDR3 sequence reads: CASSRNSGGGTEAFF. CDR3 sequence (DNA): TGTGCCAGCAGCCGAAATTCCGGGGGGGGCACTGAAGCTTTCTTT.

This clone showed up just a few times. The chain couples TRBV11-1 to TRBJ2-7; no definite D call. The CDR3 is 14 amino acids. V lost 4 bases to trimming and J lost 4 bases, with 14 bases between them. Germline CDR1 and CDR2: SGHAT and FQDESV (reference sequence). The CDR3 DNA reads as TGTGCCAGCAGCTCGATGCTAGGGCGGTACGAGCAGTACTTC. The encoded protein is CASSSMLGRYEQYF.

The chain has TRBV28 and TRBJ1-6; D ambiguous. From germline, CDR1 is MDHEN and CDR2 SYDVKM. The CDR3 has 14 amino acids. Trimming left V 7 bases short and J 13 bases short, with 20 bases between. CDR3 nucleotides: TGTGCCAGCACCGCGGGGAGCCGGTCTCTTCCCCTCCACTTT. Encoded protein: CASTAGSRSLPLHF.

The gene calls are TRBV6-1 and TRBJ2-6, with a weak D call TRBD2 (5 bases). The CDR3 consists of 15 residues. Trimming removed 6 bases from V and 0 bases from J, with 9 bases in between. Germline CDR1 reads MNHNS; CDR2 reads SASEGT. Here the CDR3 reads CASSGGTSGANVLTF. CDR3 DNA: TGTGCCAGCAGCGGAGGCACCTCTGGGGCCAACGTCCTGACTTTC.

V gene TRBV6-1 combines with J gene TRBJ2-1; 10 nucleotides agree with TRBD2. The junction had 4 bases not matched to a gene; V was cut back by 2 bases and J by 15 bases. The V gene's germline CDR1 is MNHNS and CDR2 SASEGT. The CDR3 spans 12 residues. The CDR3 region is CASSELAGVAFF. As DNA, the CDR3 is TGTGCCAGCAGTGAACTAGCGGGAGTGGCGTTCTTC.

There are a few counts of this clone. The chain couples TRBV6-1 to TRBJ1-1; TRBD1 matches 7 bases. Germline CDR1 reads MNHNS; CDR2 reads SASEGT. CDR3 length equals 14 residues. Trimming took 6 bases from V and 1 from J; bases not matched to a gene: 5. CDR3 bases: TGTGCCAGCAGCCAAGGACAGGAGAACACTGAAGCTTTCTTT. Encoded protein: CASSQGQENTEAFF.